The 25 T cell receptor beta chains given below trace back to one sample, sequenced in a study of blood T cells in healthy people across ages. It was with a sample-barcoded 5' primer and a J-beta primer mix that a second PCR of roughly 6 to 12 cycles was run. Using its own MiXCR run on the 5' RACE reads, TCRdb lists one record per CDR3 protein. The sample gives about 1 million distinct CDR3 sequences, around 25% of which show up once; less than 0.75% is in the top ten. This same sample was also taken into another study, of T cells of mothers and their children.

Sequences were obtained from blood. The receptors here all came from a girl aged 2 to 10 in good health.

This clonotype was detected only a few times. The CDR3 coding sequence is TGTGCCAGCAGCCCTCAGTTTAGCCTCTCCTACAATGAGCAGTTCTTC. Amino acids: CASSPQFSLSYNEQFF. The rearrangement uses TRBV7-2 and TRBJ2-1; D ambiguous. V was cut by 5 bases and J by 0 bases, with 14 bases left in between. CDR1 and CDR2 (germline): SGHTA, FQGNSA. This CDR3 has 16 amino acids. The variable domain in full, with the rest retrieved from reference TRBV7-2 and TRBJ2-1, is GAGVSQSPSNKVTEKGKDVELRCDPISGHTALYWYRQSLGQGLEFLIYFQGNSAPDKSGLPSDRFSAERTGGSVSTLTIQRTQQEDSAVYLCASSPQFSLSYNEQFFGPGTRLTVL.

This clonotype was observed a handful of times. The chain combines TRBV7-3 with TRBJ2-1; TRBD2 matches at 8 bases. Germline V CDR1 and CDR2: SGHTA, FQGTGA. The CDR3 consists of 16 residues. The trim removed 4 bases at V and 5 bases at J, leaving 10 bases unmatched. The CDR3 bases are TGTGCCAGCAGCTATCCGGGCGGGGGGCCTAACAATGAGCAGTTCTTC. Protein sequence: CASSYPGGGPNNEQFF.

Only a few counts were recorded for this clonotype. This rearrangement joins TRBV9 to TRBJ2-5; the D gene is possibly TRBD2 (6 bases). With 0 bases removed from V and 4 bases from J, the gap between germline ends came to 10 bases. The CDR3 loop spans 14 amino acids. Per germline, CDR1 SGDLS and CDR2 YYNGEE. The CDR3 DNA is TGTGCCAGCAGCGTAGCGGGAGCAAGAGAGACCCAGTACTTC. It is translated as CASSVAGARETQYF.

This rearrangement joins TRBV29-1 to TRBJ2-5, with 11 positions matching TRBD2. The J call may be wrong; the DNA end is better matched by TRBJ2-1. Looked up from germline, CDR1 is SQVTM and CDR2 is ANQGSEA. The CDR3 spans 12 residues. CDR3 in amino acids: CSFTSGGSSQFF. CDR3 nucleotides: TGCAGCTTCACTAGCGGGGGATCCTCACAGTTCTTC.

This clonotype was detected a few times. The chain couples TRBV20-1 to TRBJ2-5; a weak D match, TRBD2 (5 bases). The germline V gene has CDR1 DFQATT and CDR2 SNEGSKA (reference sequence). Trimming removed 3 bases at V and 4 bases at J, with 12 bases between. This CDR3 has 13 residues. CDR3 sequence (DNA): TGCAGTGCTAGTCGGGGTAGAGGAGAGACCCAGTACTTC. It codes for CSASRGRGETQYF.

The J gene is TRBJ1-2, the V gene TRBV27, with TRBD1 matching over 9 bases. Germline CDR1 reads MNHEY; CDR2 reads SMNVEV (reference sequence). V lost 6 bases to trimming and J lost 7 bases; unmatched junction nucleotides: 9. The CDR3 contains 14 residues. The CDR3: CASSQNRGLGGYTF. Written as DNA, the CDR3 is TGTGCCAGCAGCCAAAACAGGGGGCTGGGTGGCTACACCTTC.

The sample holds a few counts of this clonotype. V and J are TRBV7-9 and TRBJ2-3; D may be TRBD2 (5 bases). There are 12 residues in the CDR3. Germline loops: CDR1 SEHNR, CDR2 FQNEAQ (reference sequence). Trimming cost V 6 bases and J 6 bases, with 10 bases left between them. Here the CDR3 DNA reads TGTGCCAGCAGTCTAGCAGACGATACGCAGTATTTT. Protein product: CASSLADDTQYF.

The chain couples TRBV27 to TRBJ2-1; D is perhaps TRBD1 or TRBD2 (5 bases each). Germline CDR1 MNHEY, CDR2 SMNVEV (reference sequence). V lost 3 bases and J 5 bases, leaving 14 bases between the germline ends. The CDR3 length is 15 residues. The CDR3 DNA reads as TGTGCCAGCAGTTTCGGGACGGCCGTAAACAATGAGCAGTTCTTC. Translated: CASSFGTAVNNEQFF.

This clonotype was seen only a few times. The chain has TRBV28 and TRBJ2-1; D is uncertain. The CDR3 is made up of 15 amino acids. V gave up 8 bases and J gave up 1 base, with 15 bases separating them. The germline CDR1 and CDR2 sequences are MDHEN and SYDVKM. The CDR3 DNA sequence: TGTGCCAGCTTACTTGACTTTTCTTCCTACAATGAGCAGTTCTTC. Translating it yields CASLLDFSSYNEQFF.

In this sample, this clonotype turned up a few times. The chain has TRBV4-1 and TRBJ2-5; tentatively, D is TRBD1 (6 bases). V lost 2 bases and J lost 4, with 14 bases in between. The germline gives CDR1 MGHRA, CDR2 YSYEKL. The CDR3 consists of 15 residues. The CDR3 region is CASSQSPTGSETQYF. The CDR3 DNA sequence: TGCGCCAGCAGCCAATCCCCCACAGGGTCAGAGACCCAGTACTTC.

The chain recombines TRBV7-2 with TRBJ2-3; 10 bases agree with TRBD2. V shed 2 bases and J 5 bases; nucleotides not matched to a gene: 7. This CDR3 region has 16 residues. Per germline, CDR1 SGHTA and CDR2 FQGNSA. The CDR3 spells CASSLLTSGEEDTQYF. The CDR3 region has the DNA TGTGCCAGCAGCTTACTTACTAGCGGGGAGGAAGATACGCAGTATTTT.

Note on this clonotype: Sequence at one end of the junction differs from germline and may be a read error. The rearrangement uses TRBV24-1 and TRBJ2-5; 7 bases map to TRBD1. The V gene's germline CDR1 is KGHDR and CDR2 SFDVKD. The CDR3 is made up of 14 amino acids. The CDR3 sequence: CTTSGKGAGETQYF. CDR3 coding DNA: TGTACCACCAGTGGTAAGGGGGCTGGGGAGACCCAGTACTTC.

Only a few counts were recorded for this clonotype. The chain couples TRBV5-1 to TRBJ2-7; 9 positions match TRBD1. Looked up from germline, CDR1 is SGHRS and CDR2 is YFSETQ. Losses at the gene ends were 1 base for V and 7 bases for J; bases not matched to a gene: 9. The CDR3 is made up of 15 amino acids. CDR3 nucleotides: TGCGCCAGCAGCTTGATAGCCGGGACAGGGAAGGAGCAGTACTTC. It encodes CASSLIAGTGKEQYF.

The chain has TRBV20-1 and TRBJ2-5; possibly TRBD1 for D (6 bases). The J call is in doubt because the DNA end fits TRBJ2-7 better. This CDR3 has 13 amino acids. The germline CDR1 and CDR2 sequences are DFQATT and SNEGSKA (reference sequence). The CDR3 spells CSARDPDSYEQYF. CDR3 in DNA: TGCAGTGCTAGAGATCCGGACAGCTACGAGCAGTACTTC.

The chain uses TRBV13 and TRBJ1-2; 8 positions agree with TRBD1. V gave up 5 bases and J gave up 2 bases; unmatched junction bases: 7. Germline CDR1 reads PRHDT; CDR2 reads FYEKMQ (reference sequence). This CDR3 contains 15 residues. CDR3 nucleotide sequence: TGTGCCAGCAGCATTGACAGGGGATGGAACTATGGCTACACCTTC. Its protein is CASSIDRGWNYGYTF. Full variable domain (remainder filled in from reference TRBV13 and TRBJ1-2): AAGVIQSPRHLIKEKRETATLKCYPIPRHDTVYWYQQGPGQDPQFLISFYEKMQSDKGSIPDRFSAQQFSDYHSELNMSSLELGDSALYFCASSIDRGWNYGYTFGSGTRLTVV.

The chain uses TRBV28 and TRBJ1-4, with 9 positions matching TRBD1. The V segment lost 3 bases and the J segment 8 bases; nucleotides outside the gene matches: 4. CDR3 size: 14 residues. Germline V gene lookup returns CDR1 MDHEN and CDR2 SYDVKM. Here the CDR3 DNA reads TGTGCCAGCAGTTTTCTGACAGGGGGGGAAAAACTGTTTTTT. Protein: CASSFLTGGEKLFF.

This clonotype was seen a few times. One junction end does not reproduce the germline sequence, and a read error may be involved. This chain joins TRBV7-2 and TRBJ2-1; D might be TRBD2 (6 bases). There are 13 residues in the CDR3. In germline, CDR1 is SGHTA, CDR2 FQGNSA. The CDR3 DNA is TGTGCCAACAACCAAAGTCCGACTAGAGAAGAGTACTTC. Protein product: CANNQSPTREEYF.

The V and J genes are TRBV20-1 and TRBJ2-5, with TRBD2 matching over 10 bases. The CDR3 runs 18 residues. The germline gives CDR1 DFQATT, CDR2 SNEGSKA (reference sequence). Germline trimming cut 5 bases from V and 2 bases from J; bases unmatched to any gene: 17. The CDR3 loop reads CSAPLAGGMGAAQETQYF. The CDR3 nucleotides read TGCAGTGCTCCGTTAGCGGGAGGAATGGGGGCCGCGCAAGAGACCCAGTACTTC.

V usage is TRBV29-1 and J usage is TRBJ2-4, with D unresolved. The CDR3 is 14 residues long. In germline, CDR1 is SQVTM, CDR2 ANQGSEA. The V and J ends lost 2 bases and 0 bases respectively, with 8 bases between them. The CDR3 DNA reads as TGCAGCGTTGAAAAACTACTAGCCAAAAACATTCAGTACTTC. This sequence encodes CSVEKLLAKNIQYF. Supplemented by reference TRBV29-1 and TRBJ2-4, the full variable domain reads SAVISQKPSRDICQRGTSLTIQCQVDSQVTMMFWYRQQPGQSLTLIATANQGSEATYESGFVIDKFPISRPNLTFSTLTVSNMSPEDSSIYLCSVEKLLAKNIQYFGAGTRLSVL.

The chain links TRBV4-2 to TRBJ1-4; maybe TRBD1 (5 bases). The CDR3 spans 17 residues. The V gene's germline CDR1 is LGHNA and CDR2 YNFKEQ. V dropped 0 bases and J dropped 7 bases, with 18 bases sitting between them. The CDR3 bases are TGTGCCAGCAGCCAAGATTCAACCCTGGGACCAGGTGAAAAACTGTTTTTT. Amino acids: CASSQDSTLGPGEKLFF.

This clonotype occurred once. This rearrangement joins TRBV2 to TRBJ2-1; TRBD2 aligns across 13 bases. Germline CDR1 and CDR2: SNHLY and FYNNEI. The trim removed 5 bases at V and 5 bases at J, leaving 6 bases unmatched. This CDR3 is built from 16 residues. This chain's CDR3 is CASSLHTSGGDNEQFF. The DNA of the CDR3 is TGTGCCAGCAGTCTCCACACTAGCGGGGGGGACAATGAGCAGTTCTTC. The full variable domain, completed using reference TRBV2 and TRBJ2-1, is EPEVTQTPSHQVTQMGQEVILRCVPISNHLYFYWYRQILGQKVEFLVSFYNNEISEKSEIFDDQFSVERPDGSNFTLKIRSTKLEDSAMYFCASSLHTSGGDNEQFFGPGTRLTVL.

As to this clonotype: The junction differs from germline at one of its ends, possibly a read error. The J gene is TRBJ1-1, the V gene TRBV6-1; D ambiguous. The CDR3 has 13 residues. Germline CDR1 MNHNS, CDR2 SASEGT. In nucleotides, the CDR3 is TGTGCTAGCAGTGAAGCTCGGGACACTGAAGCTTTCTTT. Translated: CASSEARDTEAFF.

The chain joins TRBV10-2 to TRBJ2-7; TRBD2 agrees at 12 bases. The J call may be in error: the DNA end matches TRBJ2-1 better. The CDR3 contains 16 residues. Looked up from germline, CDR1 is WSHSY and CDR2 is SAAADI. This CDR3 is CASKGLAGSAYNEQFF. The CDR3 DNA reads TGCGCCAGCAAGGGACTAGCGGGCAGCGCCTACAATGAGCAGTTCTTC.

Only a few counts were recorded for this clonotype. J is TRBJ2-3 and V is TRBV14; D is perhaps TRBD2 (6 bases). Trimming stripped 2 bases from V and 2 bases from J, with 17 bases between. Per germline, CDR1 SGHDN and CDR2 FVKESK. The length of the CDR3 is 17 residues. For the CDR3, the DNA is TGTGCCAGCAGCCAACGCGAACTTCTAGCGCTCACAGATACGCAGTATTTT. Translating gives CASSQRELLALTDTQYF. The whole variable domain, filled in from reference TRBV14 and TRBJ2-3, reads EAGVTQFPSHSVIEKGQTVTLRCDPISGHDNLYWYRRVMGKEIKFLLHFVKESKQDESGMPNNRFLAERTGGTYSTLKVQPAELEDSGVYFCASSQRELLALTDTQYFGPGTRLTVL.

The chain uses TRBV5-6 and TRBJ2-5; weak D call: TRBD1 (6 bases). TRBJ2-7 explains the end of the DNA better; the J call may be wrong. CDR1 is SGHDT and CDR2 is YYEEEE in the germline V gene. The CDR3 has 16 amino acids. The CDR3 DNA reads TGTGCCAGCAGCTTGCTAGGGAACAGGGTGATCTACGAGCAGTACTTC. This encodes CASSLLGNRVIYEQYF.